One and the same sample provided the 30 T cell receptor beta chains below, sequenced in a study of cytomegalovirus exposure and HLA in healthy donors. The primer mix had 60 Vbeta and 13 Jbeta primers. Only in-frame clones appear in the TCRdb table, and some are missing; sequencing was by immunoSEQ multiplex PCR. The table shows 100,000 to 150,000 clones, with around 81% occurring only once. The sample taken for sequencing was PBMCs. These receptors were collected from a man between 18 and 35 years old in good health and CMV-seronegative.

This clone was counted only a few times. This chain uses TRBV10-3 with TRBJ1-5; TRBD1 agrees at 8 bases. The V segment lost 5 bases and the J segment 7 bases; nucleotides outside the gene matches: 1. The CDR3 runs to 12 residues. Germline assignment: CDR1 ENHRY and CDR2 SYGVKD. DNA of the CDR3: TGTGCCATCAGTAGACAGGGGCAGCCCCAGCATTTT. It specifies CAISRQGQPQHF.

This sequence joins TRBV4-1 and TRBJ2-3, with 8 bases matching TRBD1. The ends lost 0 bases at V and 1 base at J; junction bases unmatched: 3. Germline CDR1 and CDR2: MGHRA and YSYEKL. The CDR3 totals 16 residues. CDR3 protein: CASSQEGQGGTDTQYF. As DNA, the CDR3 is TGCGCCAGCAGCCAAGAAGGACAGGGAGGCACAGATACGCAGTATTTT.

This clone came up once. The CDR3 nucleotides read TGCGCCAGCAGTGATGCTAGCGGGGGCACAGATACGCAGTATTTT. Amino acids: CASSDASGGTDTQYF. The chain has TRBV10-1 and TRBJ2-3; TRBD2 aligns across 9 bases. Per the germline V gene, CDR1 is WNHNN and CDR2 is SYGVQD (reference sequence). The V and J ends lost 3 bases and 1 base, in that order; junction bases with no gene match: 2. The length of the CDR3 is 15 residues.

This clone was picked up a small number of times. This rearrangement joins TRBV7-9 to TRBJ1-5; D not resolved. Looked up from germline, CDR1 is SEHNR and CDR2 is FQNEAQ (reference sequence). V was clipped by 1 base and J by 4 bases, with 11 bases between them. The CDR3 contains 15 residues. This CDR3 reads CASSLGPGSNQPQHF. CDR3 in DNA: TGTGCCAGCAGCTTAGGGCCTGGCAGTAATCAGCCCCAGCATTTT. Together with reference TRBV7-9 and TRBJ1-5, the CDR3 gives the full variable domain: DTGVSQNPRHKITKRGQNVTFRCDPISEHNRLYWYRQTLGQGPEFLTYFQNEAQLEKSRLLSDRFSAERPKGSFSTLEIQRTEQGDSAMYLCASSLGPGSNQPQHFGDGTRLSIL.

This chain connects TRBV6-5 to TRBJ2-5; 7 bases are a match to TRBD2. Near its end, the DNA agrees better with TRBJ2-7, so the J call may be wrong. This CDR3 is built from 15 residues. In germline, CDR1 is MNHEY, CDR2 SVGAGI. Written as DNA, the CDR3 is TGTGCCAGCAGTTTCTCGGGTGGGGGGGCCTACGAGCAGTACTTC. Translated, it gives CASSFSGGGAYEQYF.

The chain employs TRBV19 and TRBJ2-2; possibly TRBD1 for D (6 bases). Trimming removed 4 bases at V and 2 bases at J, with 11 bases between. The CDR3 length is 15 residues. CDR1 is LNHDA and CDR2 is SQIVND in the germline V gene (reference sequence). CDR3 sequence reads: CASSNYRVNTGELFF. DNA of the CDR3: TGTGCCAGTAGTAACTACAGGGTTAACACCGGGGAGCTGTTTTTT.

This clone turned up a few times. The chain has TRBV19 and TRBJ1-4; a possible D gene is TRBD1 (5 bases). V was trimmed by 6 bases and J by 7 bases, leaving 12 bases between them. In germline, CDR1 is LNHDA, CDR2 SQIVND (reference sequence). CDR3 size: 13 residues. The CDR3 protein is CASRVAGIEKLFF. DNA of the CDR3: TGTGCCAGTAGAGTCGCAGGGATTGAAAAACTGTTTTTT.

V usage is TRBV19 and J usage is TRBJ2-3, with 10 bases that match TRBD1. J lost 7 bases, V lost 5 bases, and 6 bases had no gene match. The CDR3 spans 14 residues. Germline assignment: CDR1 LNHDA and CDR2 SQIVND (reference sequence). The CDR3 sequence: CASSLRQGANTQYF. CDR3 coding DNA: TGTGCCAGTAGTCTTAGACAGGGGGCTAATACGCAGTATTTT.

The gene calls are TRBV7-2 and TRBJ2-7; possible D gene TRBD2, 6 bases. The V gene lost 2 bases and the J gene lost 3 bases, with 14 bases spanning the gap. Germline V gene lookup returns CDR1 SGHTA and CDR2 FQGNSA. The CDR3 consists of 15 residues. CDR3 DNA: TGTGCCAGCAGCTTAAGGCGTTCGGGGGTCTACGAGCAGTACTTC. It is translated as CASSLRRSGVYEQYF.

This rearrangement joins TRBV27 to TRBJ1-2; D ambiguous. The CDR3 is 11 amino acids. The germline V and J ends were trimmed by 6 bases and 4 bases, with 6 bases remaining between them. Germline-derived CDR1 and CDR2 are MNHEY and SMNVEV (reference sequence). DNA for the CDR3: TGTGCCAGCAGGGGCACCTATGGCTACACCTTC. It is translated as CASRGTYGYTF.

The genes are TRBV11-2 and TRBJ1-2; 8 positions agree with TRBD1. V gave up 10 bases and J gave up 4 bases; unmatched junction bases: 8. Germline assignment: CDR1 SGHAT and CDR2 FQNNGV. The CDR3 contains 13 residues. CDR3 nucleotide sequence: TGTGCCACCCGACAGGGGATGGGCTATGGCTACACCTTC. Amino acids: CATRQGMGYGYTF.

The chain recombines TRBV19 with TRBJ2-3; the match to TRBD2 covers 7 bases. This CDR3 has 14 residues. Germline assignment: CDR1 LNHDA and CDR2 SQIVND (reference sequence). The ends lost 6 bases at V and 5 bases at J; junction bases unmatched: 8. The CDR3 DNA follows: TGTGCCAGTAGATTTTCCGGGGAGGGAGATACGCAGTATTTT. Protein: CASRFSGEGDTQYF.

The chain combines TRBV6-5 with TRBJ2-3, with D tentatively TRBD2 (6 bases). CDR3 length: 14 amino acids. Trimming left V 6 bases short and J 1 base short, with 11 bases between. CDR1 is MNHEY and CDR2 is SVGAGI in the germline V gene. CDR3 loop: CASSISGGTDTQYF. The DNA for the CDR3 is TGTGCCAGCAGCATTAGCGGAGGCACAGATACGCAGTATTTT.

V gene TRBV29-1 combines with J gene TRBJ1-5; the D is unclear. This CDR3 has 13 amino acids. The ends were cut back, 4 bases at V and 0 bases at J, with 7 bases in the middle. Germline V gene lookup returns CDR1 SQVTM and CDR2 ANQGSEA. The CDR3 sequence: CSVAGDSNQPQHF. CDR3 bases: TGCAGCGTTGCCGGGGATAGCAATCAGCCCCAGCATTTT.

V gene TRBV7-2 combines with J gene TRBJ2-5; D not resolved. The germline V and J ends were trimmed by 5 bases and 0 bases, with 4 bases remaining between them. Germline V gene data show CDR1 as SGHTA and CDR2 as FQGNSA. The CDR3 sequence is 12 residues long. The CDR3 here is CASSPDQETQYF. The CDR3 bases are TGTGCCAGCAGCCCAGACCAAGAGACCCAGTACTTC.

The gene calls are TRBV6-5 and TRBJ1-2; 7 bases are a match to TRBD1. The germline gives CDR1 MNHEY, CDR2 SVGAGI. J lost 1 base, V lost 0 bases, and 5 bases had no gene match. There are 16 residues in the CDR3. This chain's CDR3 is CASSYSGQRLNYGYTF. CDR3 bases: TGTGCCAGCAGTTACTCGGGACAGCGACTTAACTATGGCTACACCTTC.

The V gene is TRBV5-6, the J gene TRBJ2-3; 7 bases map to TRBD2. V was pared by 5 bases and J by 2 bases, with 5 bases of the junction left unmatched. Germline V lookup: CDR1 SGHDT, CDR2 YYEEEE. CDR3 size: 14 residues. This CDR3 is CASSTGGTTDTQYF. In DNA, the CDR3 is TGTGCCAGCAGTACGGGGGGAACCACAGATACGCAGTATTTT.

The V call is TRBV19, the J call TRBJ2-5, with TRBD1 matching over 9 bases. The V gene's germline CDR1 is LNHDA and CDR2 SQIVND (reference sequence). There are 15 residues in the CDR3. The V gene end was trimmed by 2 bases and the J gene end by 6 bases; junction bases not matched to a gene: 7. CDR3 amino acids: CASSIPGQGLKTQYF. In DNA, the CDR3 is TGTGCCAGTAGTATACCGGGACAGGGCCTAAAGACCCAGTACTTC.

This sequence joins TRBV19 and TRBJ1-1; D unclear. CDR1 and CDR2 (germline): LNHDA, SQIVND (reference sequence). This CDR3 comprises 14 residues. Trimming pared 6 bases from V and 6 bases from J, leaving 17 bases between. The CDR3: CASSLDEVSPEAFF. CDR3 in DNA: TGTGCCAGTAGCCTAGACGAGGTTTCTCCTGAAGCTTTCTTT.

This clone showed up just once. The junction departs from germline at one end; a sequencing error may be responsible. Other nucleotide sequences in the sample specify the same CDR3. The V call is TRBV29-1, the J call TRBJ2-7, with TRBD1 matching over 7 bases. This CDR3 contains 12 residues. Germline V lookup: CDR1 SQVTM, CDR2 ANQGSEA. The CDR3 reads CSVGGQPYEQYF. DNA of the CDR3: TGCAGCGTTGGGGGACAGCCCTACGAGCAGTACTTT.

The CDR3 reads CASSNHPHRGDSSVDTQYF. The DNA of the CDR3 is TGTGCCAGCAGCAACCACCCCCACAGGGGCGACTCCTCCGTAGATACGCAGTATTTT. The chain joins TRBV7-9 to TRBJ2-3, with 7 bases lining up with TRBD1. From germline, CDR1 is SEHNR and CDR2 FQNEAQ (reference sequence). This CDR3 comprises 19 residues. The V segment lost 5 bases and the J segment 5 bases; nucleotides outside the gene matches: 22.

This clone was seen a handful of times. This chain joins TRBV7-8 and TRBJ2-1, with unresolved D. CDR1 SGHVS and CDR2 FQNEAQ come from the germline V gene. The ends were cut back, 5 bases at V and 5 bases at J, with 10 bases in the middle. This CDR3 has 13 amino acids. The DNA of the CDR3 is TGTGCCAGCAGCCCCTGGGCCGACAATGAGCAGTTCTTC. This gives the protein CASSPWADNEQFF.

This chain connects TRBV6-1 to TRBJ2-7, with unresolved D. The germline V gene has CDR1 MNHNS and CDR2 SASEGT. The V and J ends lost 2 bases and 3 bases respectively, with 8 bases between them. This CDR3 is built from 13 residues. Written as DNA, the CDR3 is TGTGCCAGCAGTGAATTACAGCTCTACGAGCAGTACTTC. Protein product: CASSELQLYEQYF.

The CDR3 protein is CASSEGRAYEQYF. As DNA, the CDR3 is TGTGCCAGCAGTGAAGGGAGGGCCTACGAGCAGTACTTC. The gene calls are TRBV6-1 and TRBJ2-7; perhaps TRBD2 as D (6 bases). Trimming pared 1 base from V and 2 bases from J, leaving 6 bases between. Germline V gives CDR1 MNHNS, CDR2 SASEGT. The CDR3 is made up of 13 amino acids.

The chain uses TRBV7-6 and TRBJ2-1, with D possibly matching TRBD2 (7 bases). In germline, CDR1 is SGHVS, CDR2 FNYEAQ. The germline V and J ends were trimmed by 1 base and 10 bases, with 14 bases remaining between them. This CDR3 contains 14 residues. Written as DNA, the CDR3 is TGTGCCAGCAGCTTAGGCTGGGCGGGGGCCGAGCAGTTCTTC. Protein sequence: CASSLGWAGAEQFF.

This chain uses TRBV5-6 with TRBJ2-7; weak D call: TRBD1 (5 bases). The V end was cut by 0 bases, the J end by 0 bases, with 16 bases between. The CDR3 sequence is 17 residues long. CDR1 is SGHDT and CDR2 is YYEEEE in the germline V gene. CDR3 residues: CASSLGTSIEFSYEQYF. The DNA of the CDR3 is TGTGCCAGCAGCTTGGGGACAAGTATAGAGTTCTCCTACGAGCAGTACTTC.

This sequence joins TRBV7-6 and TRBJ1-3; TRBD1 matches 8 bases. CDR1 and CDR2 (germline): SGHVS, FNYEAQ. This CDR3 has 17 residues. Trimming cost V 5 bases and J 0 bases; bases outside gene matches: 9. The CDR3 spells CASSLSTGAHSGNTIYF. The CDR3 coding sequence is TGTGCCAGCAGCCTCTCGACAGGGGCGCACTCTGGAAACACCATATATTTT.

V gene TRBV7-9 combines with J gene TRBJ1-1, with a weak D call TRBD1 (6 bases). In germline, CDR1 is SEHNR, CDR2 FQNEAQ (reference sequence). This CDR3 region has 12 residues. The DNA for the CDR3 is TGTTCCGGAGGGGGGGGCATCACTGAAGCTTTCTTT. It translates to CSGGGGITEAFF. Looking up the rest from reference TRBV7-9 and TRBJ1-1 gives the full variable domain: DTGVSQNPRHKITKRGQNVTFRCDPISEHNRLYWYRQTLGQGPEFLTYFQNEAQLEKSRLLSDRFSAERPKGSFSTLEIQRTEQGDSAMYLCSGGGGITEAFFGQGTRLTVV.

The rearrangement joins TRBV7-2 to TRBJ1-2; 9 nucleotides match TRBD1. This CDR3 has 13 amino acids. V was clipped by 10 bases and J by 8 bases; unmatched bases: 11. Germline CDR1 is SGHTA and CDR2 is FQGNSA. CDR3 bases: TGTGCCACCCAGGGACAGGGAATGGAAGGCTACACCTTC. This gives the protein CATQGQGMEGYTF.

The chain combines TRBV28 with TRBJ2-7; D is perhaps TRBD1 (6 bases). The V end lost 5 bases, the J end lost 8 bases, and 25 bases lay between the germline ends. The CDR3 is 16 amino acids. In germline, CDR1 is MDHEN, CDR2 SYDVKM. CDR3 DNA: TGTGCCAGCAGTCTTACGGGACAACTCTTACTTTCTCAGCAGTACTTC. Its protein is CASSLTGQLLLSQQYF.